Following are 28 T cell receptor beta chains from one sample sequenced in a study of T cell responses to AZD1222 COVID-19 vaccine. Assay used: immunoSEQ multiplex PCR; TCRdb lists only in-frame clones, some missing. The data hold about 150,000 clones, with over 75% observed a single time. The sequences come from peripheral blood, collected on day 0 of AZD1222 vaccination. All receptors come from an adult in good health.

V and J are TRBV5-5 and TRBJ1-3; weak D call: TRBD1 (5 bases). The germline V gene has CDR1 SGHKS and CDR2 YYEKEE (reference sequence). The CDR3 has 14 amino acids. V dropped 2 bases and J dropped 4 bases, with 10 bases sitting between them. This chain's CDR3 is CASSLQRTGNTIYF. CDR3 DNA: TGTGCCAGCAGCTTACAAAGGACAGGAAACACCATATATTTT.

This clone turned up a few times. The CDR3 spells CATSRTLPGQIVPYGYTF. The CDR3 DNA reads as TGTGCCACCAGCAGAACCCTACCGGGACAAATCGTACCTTATGGCTACACCTTC. The rearrangement links TRBV15 to TRBJ1-2; D is perhaps TRBD1 (6 bases). Germline lookup yields CDR1 LNHNV and CDR2 YYDKDF (reference sequence). The CDR3 is 18 residues long. Trimming shortened V by 2 bases and J by 5 bases, and 24 bases separated the two germline ends. The full variable domain, completed using reference TRBV15 and TRBJ1-2, is DAMVIQNPRYQVTQFGKPVTLSCSQTLNHNVMYWYQQKSSQAPKLLFHYYDKDFNNEADTPDNFQSRRPNTSFCFLDIRSPGLGDTAMYLCATSRTLPGQIVPYGYTFGSGTRLTVV.

J is TRBJ2-7 and V is TRBV19; the match to TRBD2 covers 13 bases. The V and J ends lost 4 bases and 1 base, in that order; junction bases with no gene match: 10. This CDR3 is 18 amino acids long. From germline, CDR1 is LNHDA and CDR2 SQIVND (reference sequence). In nucleotides, the CDR3 is TGTGCCAGTAGTACGATTAGGACTAGCGGGAGCGCATCCTACGAGCAGTACTTC. Its protein product is CASSTIRTSGSASYEQYF. The full variable domain, its missing parts supplied by reference TRBV19 and TRBJ2-7, is DGGITQSPKYLFRKEGQNVTLSCEQNLNHDAMYWYRQDPGQGLRLIYYSQIVNDFQKGDIAEGYSVSREKKESFPLTVTSAQKNPTAFYLCASSTIRTSGSASYEQYFGPGTRLTVT.

The chain employs TRBV28 and TRBJ2-3; TRBD1 aligns across 10 bases. The CDR3 extends over 18 amino acids. J was trimmed by 0 bases and V by 9 bases; bases with no gene match: 15. Germline V lookup: CDR1 MDHEN, CDR2 SYDVKM. Here the CDR3 DNA reads TGTGCCAGTACCCCCGGGACAGGGGCCCCCTTGAGCACAGATACGCAGTATTTT. Its protein product is CASTPGTGAPLSTDTQYF.

Here the CDR3 reads CASSRQENTEAFF. For the CDR3, the DNA is TGTGCCAGCAGCCGACAGGAGAACACTGAAGCTTTCTTT. V usage is TRBV2 and J usage is TRBJ1-1; D is perhaps TRBD1 (6 bases). The CDR3 extends over 13 amino acids. Trimming pared 6 bases from V and 1 base from J, leaving 9 bases between. Germline CDR1 and CDR2: SNHLY and FYNNEI.

The chain carries TRBV4-3 and TRBJ1-2; possibly TRBD1 for D (5 bases). The CDR3 is 16 amino acids. In germline, CDR1 is LGHNA, CDR2 YSLEER. V lost 0 bases to trimming and J lost 2 bases, with 13 bases between them. CDR3 in DNA: TGCGCCAGCAGCCAAGATAGTAGTGGGACGAACTATGGCTACACCTTC. Its translation: CASSQDSSGTNYGYTF.

This chain uses TRBV28 with TRBJ1-1, with TRBD1 identical over 12 bases. The germline gives CDR1 MDHEN, CDR2 SYDVKM. The CDR3 is made up of 17 amino acids. The V segment lost 5 bases and the J segment 5 bases; nucleotides outside the gene matches: 12. For the CDR3, the DNA is TGTGCCAGCAGTCGAAAGGGGACAGGGGGCGAAGGGACTGAAGCTTTCTTT. This gives the protein CASSRKGTGGEGTEAFF.

The chain links TRBV3-1 (or the pseudogene TRBV3-2) to TRBJ2-2; no clear D. The CDR3 covers 14 residues. V was shortened by 4 bases and J by 5 bases, with 11 bases between the two germline ends. Germline CDR1 and CDR2: LGHDT and YNNKEL (reference sequence). The CDR3 is CASSRAAKTGELFF. CDR3 bases: TGTGCCAGCAGCCGGGCCGCAAAAACCGGGGAGCTGTTTTTT.

A remark on this clone: One junction end disagrees with the germline gene, perhaps due to a read error. V usage is TRBV20-1 and J usage is TRBJ1-1, with 7 bases fitting TRBD1. The length of the CDR3 is 10 residues. CDR1 DFQATT and CDR2 SNEGSKA come from the germline V gene (reference sequence). For the CDR3, the DNA is TGCAGTGCTTTCCGGGACAGTCACCAATTT. This translates into CSAFRDSHQF.

The chain links TRBV19 to TRBJ2-2; 9 bases map to TRBD1. The length of the CDR3 is 14 residues. Germline assignment: CDR1 LNHDA and CDR2 SQIVND (reference sequence). Unmatched junction bases numbered 4, after V lost 8 bases and J lost 3 bases. CDR3 DNA: TGTGCCAGTTCCGGGACAGGGTACACCGGGGAGCTGTTTTTT. This translates into CASSGTGYTGELFF.

The J gene is TRBJ2-7, the V gene TRBV27, with TRBD1 identical over 10 bases. V dropped 5 bases and J dropped 3; count of bases not matched to a gene: 7. From germline, CDR1 is MNHEY and CDR2 SMNVEV (reference sequence). This CDR3 is built from 15 residues. The CDR3 DNA reads as TGTGCCAGCAGTCGGGGACAGGGGAAATTCTACGAGCAGTACTTC. Its translation is CASSRGQGKFYEQYF.

This clone was seen just once. V usage is TRBV19 and J usage is TRBJ2-1; D gene unclear. The CDR3 consists of 15 residues. Trimming stripped 5 bases from V and 2 bases from J, with 13 bases between. Germline V CDR1 and CDR2: LNHDA, SQIVND (reference sequence). For the CDR3, the DNA is TGTGCCAGTAGTGCCTATTCAAGCCCCTACAATGAGCAGTTCTTC. Protein: CASSAYSSPYNEQFF. Together with reference TRBV19 and TRBJ2-1, the CDR3 gives the full variable domain: DGGITQSPKYLFRKEGQNVTLSCEQNLNHDAMYWYRQDPGQGLRLIYYSQIVNDFQKGDIAEGYSVSREKKESFPLTVTSAQKNPTAFYLCASSAYSSPYNEQFFGPGTRLTVL.

The gene calls are TRBV6-1 and TRBJ1-5; D is unclear. Germline V gives CDR1 MNHNS, CDR2 SASEGT. Trimming cost V 4 bases and J 2 bases, with 15 bases left between them. The CDR3 is made up of 16 amino acids. The CDR3 sequence is CASSVWQGFGNQPQHF. CDR3 coding DNA: TGTGCCAGCAGTGTCTGGCAAGGGTTTGGCAATCAGCCCCAGCATTTT.

This sequence joins TRBV6-6 and TRBJ1-1, with 7 nucleotides matching TRBD1. With V trimmed by 6 bases and J by 5 bases, 12 bases remained unmatched. The CDR3 runs to 15 residues. Per the germline V gene, CDR1 is MNHNY and CDR2 is SVGAGI (reference sequence). The CDR3 sequence: CASSPLRGTGTEAFF. For the CDR3, the DNA is TGTGCCAGCAGCCCCCTCAGGGGGACCGGGACTGAAGCTTTCTTT.

J is TRBJ2-1 and V is TRBV9, with 9 bases that match TRBD2. The J segment lost 8 bases and the V segment lost 2 bases, leaving 8 bases of the junction unmatched. Germline CDR1 SGDLS, CDR2 YYNGEE. The CDR3 loop spans 15 amino acids. DNA of the CDR3: TGTGCCAGCAGCGTCGAGGGCGGGAGGGCCTATGAGCAGTTCTTC. It specifies CASSVEGGRAYEQFF.

This chain joins TRBV29-1 and TRBJ2-7; 8 positions match TRBD2. The CDR3 runs 13 residues. The ends lost 2 bases at V and 4 bases at J; junction bases unmatched: 4. Germline CDR1 and CDR2: SQVTM and ANQGSEA. The CDR3 bases are TGCAGCGTTGAAACCAGCGGGAGTTACGAGCAGTACTTC. Its protein product is CSVETSGSYEQYF.

This clone appeared a single time. The CDR3 nucleotides are TGTGCCAGTAGCAAGCGGCAGGTCGGGCCCAGCTCCTACAATGAGCAGTTCTTC. It is translated as CASSKRQVGPSSYNEQFF. The chain links TRBV19 to TRBJ2-1; a possible D gene is TRBD2 (5 bases). Germline V CDR1 and CDR2: LNHDA, SQIVND (reference sequence). This CDR3 has 18 residues. V dropped 6 bases and J dropped 0 bases, with 21 bases sitting between them.

The rearrangement uses TRBV28 and TRBJ1-1, with TRBD1 identical over 9 bases. CDR1 and CDR2 (germline): MDHEN, SYDVKM. This CDR3 has 14 amino acids. V lost 7 bases to trimming and J lost 5 bases; unmatched junction nucleotides: 8. Here the CDR3 reads CASTPGQGWTEAFF. CDR3 bases: TGTGCCAGCACCCCGGGACAGGGCTGGACTGAAGCTTTCTTT.

The V gene is TRBV2, the J gene TRBJ2-1; a possible D gene is TRBD2 (5 bases). CDR1 SNHLY and CDR2 FYNNEI come from the germline V gene. Trimming removed 8 bases at V and 4 bases at J, with 12 bases between. CDR3 length equals 13 residues. This CDR3 is CASRTFGYNEQFF. The CDR3 region has the DNA TGTGCCAGCCGGACTTTCGGTTACAATGAGCAGTTCTTC.

The V and J genes are TRBV4-2 and TRBJ2-2, with 8 bases aligning to TRBD2. J was trimmed by 6 bases and V by 0 bases; bases with no gene match: 6. Per germline, CDR1 LGHNA and CDR2 YNFKEQ. The CDR3 consists of 16 residues. DNA of the CDR3: TGTGCCAGCAGCCAAGATCCCGGACTAGCATCCGGGGAGCTGTTTTTT. It specifies CASSQDPGLASGELFF.

The chain is built from TRBV11-1 and TRBJ2-7, with D uncertain. V was trimmed by 0 bases and J by 0 bases, leaving 6 bases between them. The germline V gene encodes CDR1 SGHAT and CDR2 FQDESV (reference sequence). The CDR3 has 14 amino acids. CDR3 loop: CASSLAVGSYEQYF. The DNA for the CDR3 is TGTGCCAGCAGCTTAGCGGTAGGCTCCTACGAGCAGTACTTC.

The V call is TRBV4-3, the J call TRBJ1-1; a weak D match, TRBD1 (6 bases). From germline, CDR1 is LGHNA and CDR2 YSLEER. The germline V and J ends were trimmed by 0 bases and 1 base, with 9 bases remaining between them. This CDR3 is 15 amino acids long. The CDR3 reads CASSQDRGANTEAFF. DNA of the CDR3: TGCGCCAGCAGCCAAGACAGGGGCGCGAACACTGAAGCTTTCTTT.

The CDR3 sequence is CASSFRWRGDQPQHF. Here the CDR3 DNA reads TGTGCCAGCAGTTTTCGGTGGAGGGGGGATCAGCCCCAGCATTTT. This chain uses TRBV28 with TRBJ1-5, with D perhaps matching TRBD1 (6 bases). CDR3 length: 15 amino acids. V was clipped by 3 bases and J by 5 bases, with 14 bases between them. The germline V gene encodes CDR1 MDHEN and CDR2 SYDVKM.

V usage is TRBV15 and J usage is TRBJ1-2, with 7 bases matching TRBD1. The CDR3 has 14 amino acids. Losses at the gene ends were 5 bases for V and 5 bases for J; bases not matched to a gene: 8. The germline gives CDR1 LNHNV, CDR2 YYDKDF (reference sequence). The CDR3: CATSFLGQSYGYTF. CDR3 in DNA: TGTGCCACCAGCTTTTTGGGACAGAGTTATGGCTACACCTTC.

The chain links TRBV9 to TRBJ2-6, with 9 bases fitting TRBD1. CDR1 is SGDLS, CDR2 YYNGEE, per germline. With V trimmed by 1 base and J by 0 bases, 5 bases remained unmatched. This CDR3 is built from 18 residues. CDR3 residues: CASSVRGQGSSGANVLTF. CDR3 coding DNA: TGTGCCAGCAGCGTACGGGGACAGGGTAGCTCTGGGGCCAACGTCCTGACTTTC.

The gene calls are TRBV10-3 and TRBJ1-5, with D possibly TRBD1 on 5 matching bases. This CDR3 contains 14 residues. With 6 bases removed from V and 4 bases from J, the gap between germline ends came to 13 bases. Germline V gene sequence: CDR1 ENHRY, CDR2 SYGVKD. The CDR3 spells CAISQTDRNQPQHF. Here the CDR3 DNA reads TGTGCCATCAGCCAGACAGATAGAAATCAGCCCCAGCATTTT.

The genes are TRBV5-7 and TRBJ2-1; 9 nucleotides align to TRBD1. TRBV5-7 is treated as an ORF (open reading frame) with a function not yet certain. This CDR3 region has 14 residues. J was trimmed by 10 bases and V by 0 bases; bases with no gene match: 5. CDR3 DNA: TGTGCCAGCAGCTTGGGACAGGGGGTAGGGGAGCAGTTCTTC. Amino acids: CASSLGQGVGEQFF.

The J gene is TRBJ2-7, the V gene TRBV4-2; 10 bases map to TRBD2. J was trimmed by 6 bases and V by 1 base; bases with no gene match: 9. The germline gives CDR1 LGHNA, CDR2 YNFKEQ. CDR3 length equals 16 residues. Here the CDR3 DNA reads TGTGCCAGCAGCCAAGCGGGGGGCCTAGCGGGAGCCGAGCAGTACTTC. As protein: CASSQAGGLAGAEQYF.